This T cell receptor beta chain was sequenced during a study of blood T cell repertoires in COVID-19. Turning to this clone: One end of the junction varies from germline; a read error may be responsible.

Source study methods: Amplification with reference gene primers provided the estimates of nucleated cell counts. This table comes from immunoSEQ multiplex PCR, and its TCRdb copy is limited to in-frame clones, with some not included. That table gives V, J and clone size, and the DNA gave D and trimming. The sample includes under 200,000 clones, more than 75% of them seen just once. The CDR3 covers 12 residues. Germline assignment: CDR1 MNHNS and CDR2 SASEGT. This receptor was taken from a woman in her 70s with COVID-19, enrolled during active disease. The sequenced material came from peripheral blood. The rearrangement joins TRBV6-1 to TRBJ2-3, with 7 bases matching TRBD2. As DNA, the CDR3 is TGTGCCAGCAGTGAGCCGGGACTACCGTTTGATTTT. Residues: CASSEPGLPFDF.